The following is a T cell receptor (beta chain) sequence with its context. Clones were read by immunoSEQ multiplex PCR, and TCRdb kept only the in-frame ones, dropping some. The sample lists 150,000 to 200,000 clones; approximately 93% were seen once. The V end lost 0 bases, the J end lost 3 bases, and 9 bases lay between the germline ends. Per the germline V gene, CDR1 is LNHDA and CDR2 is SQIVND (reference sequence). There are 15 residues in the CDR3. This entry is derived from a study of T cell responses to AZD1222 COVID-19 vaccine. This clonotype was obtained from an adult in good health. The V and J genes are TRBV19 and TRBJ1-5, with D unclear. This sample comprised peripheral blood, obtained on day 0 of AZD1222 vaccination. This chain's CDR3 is CASSIDRGFNQPQHF. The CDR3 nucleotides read TGTGCCAGTAGTATAGATCGAGGATTCAATCAGCCCCAGCATTTT.